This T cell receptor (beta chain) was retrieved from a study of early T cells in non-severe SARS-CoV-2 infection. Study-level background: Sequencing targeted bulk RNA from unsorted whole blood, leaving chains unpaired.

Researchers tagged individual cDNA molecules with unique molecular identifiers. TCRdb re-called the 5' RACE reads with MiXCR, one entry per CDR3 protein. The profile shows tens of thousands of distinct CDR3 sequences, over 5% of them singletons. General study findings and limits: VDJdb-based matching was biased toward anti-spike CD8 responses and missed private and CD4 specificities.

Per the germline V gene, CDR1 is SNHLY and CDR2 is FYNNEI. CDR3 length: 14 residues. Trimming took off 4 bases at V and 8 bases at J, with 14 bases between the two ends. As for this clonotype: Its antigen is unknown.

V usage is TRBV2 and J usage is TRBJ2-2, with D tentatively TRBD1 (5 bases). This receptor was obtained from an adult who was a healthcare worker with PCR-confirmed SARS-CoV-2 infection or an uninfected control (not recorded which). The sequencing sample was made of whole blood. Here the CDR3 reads CASSVARVTGELFF. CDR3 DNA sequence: TGTGCCAGCAGTGTCGCCAGGGTTACTGGGGAGCTGTTTTTT.